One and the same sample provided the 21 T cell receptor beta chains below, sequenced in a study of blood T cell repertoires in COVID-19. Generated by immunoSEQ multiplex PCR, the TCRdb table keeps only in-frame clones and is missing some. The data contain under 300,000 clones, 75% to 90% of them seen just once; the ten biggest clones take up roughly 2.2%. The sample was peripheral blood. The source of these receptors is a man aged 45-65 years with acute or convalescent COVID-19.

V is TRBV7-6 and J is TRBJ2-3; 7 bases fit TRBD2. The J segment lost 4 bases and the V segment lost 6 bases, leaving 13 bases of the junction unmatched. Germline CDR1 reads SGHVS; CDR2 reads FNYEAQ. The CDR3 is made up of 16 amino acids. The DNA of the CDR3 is TGTGCCAGCAGTTTACAGGAGGTCCGGGGGGCAGATACGCAGTATTTT. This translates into CASSLQEVRGADTQYF.

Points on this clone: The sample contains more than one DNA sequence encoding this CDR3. CDR3 DNA sequence: TGCGCCAGCAGCTTGGTACGGGGAGGGACCGGGGAGCTGTTTTTT. Its protein product is CASSLVRGGTGELFF. V usage is TRBV5-1 and J usage is TRBJ2-2; TRBD2 matches 7 bases. The CDR3 totals 15 residues. Looked up from germline, CDR1 is SGHRS and CDR2 is YFSETQ. The ends lost 0 bases at V and 5 bases at J; junction bases unmatched: 4. The whole variable domain, remainder taken from reference TRBV5-1 and TRBJ2-2, is KAGVTQTPRYLIKTRGQQVTLSCSPISGHRSVSWYQQTPGQGLQFLFEYFSETQRNKGNFPGRFSGRQFSNSRSEMNVSTLELGDSALYLCASSLVRGGTGELFFGEGSRLTVL.

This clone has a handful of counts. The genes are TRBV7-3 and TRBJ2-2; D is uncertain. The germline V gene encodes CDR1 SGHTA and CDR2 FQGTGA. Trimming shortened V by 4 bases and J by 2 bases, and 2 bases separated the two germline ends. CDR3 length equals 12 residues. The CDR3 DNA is TGTGCCAGCAGCTCTAACACCGGGGAGCTGTTTTTT. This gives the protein CASSSNTGELFF.

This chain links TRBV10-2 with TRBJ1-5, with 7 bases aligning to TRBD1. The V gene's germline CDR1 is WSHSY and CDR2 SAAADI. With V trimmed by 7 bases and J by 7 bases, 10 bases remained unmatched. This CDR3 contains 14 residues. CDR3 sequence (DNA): TGCGCCAGCACACCGACGACAGGGAGGCAGCCCCAGCATTTT. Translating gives CASTPTTGRQPQHF.

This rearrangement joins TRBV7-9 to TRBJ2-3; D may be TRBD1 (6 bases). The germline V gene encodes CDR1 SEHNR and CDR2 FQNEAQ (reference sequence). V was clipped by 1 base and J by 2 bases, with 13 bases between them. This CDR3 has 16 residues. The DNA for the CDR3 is TGTGCCAGCAGCTTAGTGGGGGCAGGCTACACAGATACGCAGTATTTT. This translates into CASSLVGAGYTDTQYF.

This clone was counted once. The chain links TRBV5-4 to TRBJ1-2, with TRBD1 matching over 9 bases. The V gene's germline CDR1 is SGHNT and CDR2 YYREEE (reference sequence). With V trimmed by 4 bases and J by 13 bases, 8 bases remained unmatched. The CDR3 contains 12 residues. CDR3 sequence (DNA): TGTGCCAGCAGCCACGACAGGGGGACTCGCACCTTC. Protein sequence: CASSHDRGTRTF.

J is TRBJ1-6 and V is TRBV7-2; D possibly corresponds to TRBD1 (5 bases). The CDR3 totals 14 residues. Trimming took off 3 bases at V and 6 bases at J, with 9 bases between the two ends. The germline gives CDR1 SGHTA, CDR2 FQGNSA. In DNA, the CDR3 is TGTGCCAGCAGCTTGGGACTTCGTAATTCACCCCTCCACTTT. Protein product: CASSLGLRNSPLHF.

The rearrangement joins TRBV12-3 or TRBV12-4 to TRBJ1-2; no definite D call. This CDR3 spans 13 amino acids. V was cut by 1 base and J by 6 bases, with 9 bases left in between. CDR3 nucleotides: TGTGCCAGCAGTTTAGGAGTAGTGGATGGCTACACCTTC. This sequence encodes CASSLGVVDGYTF.

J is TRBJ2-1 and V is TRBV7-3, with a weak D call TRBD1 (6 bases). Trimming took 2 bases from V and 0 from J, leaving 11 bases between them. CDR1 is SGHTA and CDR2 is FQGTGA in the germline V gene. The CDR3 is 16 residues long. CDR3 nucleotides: TGTGCCAGCAGCTTAGGCGGCAGGGGCTCCTACAATGAGCAGTTCTTC. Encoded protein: CASSLGGRGSYNEQFF.

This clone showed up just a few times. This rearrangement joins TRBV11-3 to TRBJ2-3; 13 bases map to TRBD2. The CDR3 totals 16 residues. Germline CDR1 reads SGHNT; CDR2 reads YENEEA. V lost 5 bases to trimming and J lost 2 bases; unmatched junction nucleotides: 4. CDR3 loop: CASSPGLAGDTDTQYF. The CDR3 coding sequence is TGTGCCAGCAGCCCCGGACTAGCGGGGGACACAGATACGCAGTATTTT.

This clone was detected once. CDR3 residues: CASSPGGRAEAFF. For the CDR3, the DNA is TGCGCCAGCAGCCCGGGAGGTCGGGCTGAAGCTTTCTTT. The chain has TRBV5-1 and TRBJ1-1; D ambiguous. V gave up 4 bases and J gave up 6 bases, with 13 bases separating them. Germline V gives CDR1 SGHRS, CDR2 YFSETQ. The CDR3 spans 13 residues.

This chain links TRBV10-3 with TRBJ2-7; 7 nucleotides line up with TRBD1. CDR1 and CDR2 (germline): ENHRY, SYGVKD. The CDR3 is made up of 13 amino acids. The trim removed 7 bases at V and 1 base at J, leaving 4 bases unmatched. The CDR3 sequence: CAITRDSSYEQYF. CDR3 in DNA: TGTGCCATCACCCGGGACAGTTCCTACGAGCAGTACTTC.

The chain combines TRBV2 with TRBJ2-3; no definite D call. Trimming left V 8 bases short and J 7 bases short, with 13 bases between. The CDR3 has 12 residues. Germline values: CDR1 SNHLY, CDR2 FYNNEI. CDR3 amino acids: CASGPASHTQYF. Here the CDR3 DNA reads TGTGCCAGCGGGCCCGCCTCACATACGCAGTATTTT. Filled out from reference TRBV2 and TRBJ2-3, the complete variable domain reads EPEVTQTPSHQVTQMGQEVILRCVPISNHLYFYWYRQILGQKVEFLVSFYNNEISEKSEIFDDQFSVERPDGSNFTLKIRSTKLEDSAMYFCASGPASHTQYFGPGTRLTVL.

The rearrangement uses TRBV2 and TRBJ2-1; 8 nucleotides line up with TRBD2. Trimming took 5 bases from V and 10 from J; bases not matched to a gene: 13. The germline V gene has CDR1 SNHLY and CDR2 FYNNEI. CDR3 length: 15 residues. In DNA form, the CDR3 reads TGTGCCAGCAGTTTACTTTTGGGTAGCGGGGAAGAGCAGTTCTTC. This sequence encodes CASSLLLGSGEEQFF.

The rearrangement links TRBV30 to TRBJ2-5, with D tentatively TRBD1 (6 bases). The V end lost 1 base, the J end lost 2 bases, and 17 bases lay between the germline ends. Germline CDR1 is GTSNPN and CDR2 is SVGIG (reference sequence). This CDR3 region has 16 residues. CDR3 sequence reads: CAWSEGTWQGQETQYF. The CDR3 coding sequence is TGTGCCTGGAGTGAGGGGACATGGCAGGGACAAGAGACCCAGTACTTC. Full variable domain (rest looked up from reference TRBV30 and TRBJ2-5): SQTIHQWPATLVQPVGSPLSLECTVEGTSNPNLYWYRQAAGRGLQLLFYSVGIGQISSEVPQNLSASRPQDRQFILSSKKLLLSDSGFYLCAWSEGTWQGQETQYFGPGTRLLVL.

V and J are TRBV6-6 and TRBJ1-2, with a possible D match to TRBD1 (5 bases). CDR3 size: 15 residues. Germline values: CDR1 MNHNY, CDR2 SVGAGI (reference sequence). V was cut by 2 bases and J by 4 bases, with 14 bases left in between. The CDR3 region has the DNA TGTGCCAGCAGTTACCTGGGGCCAGTAAGCTATGGCTACACCTTC. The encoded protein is CASSYLGPVSYGYTF.

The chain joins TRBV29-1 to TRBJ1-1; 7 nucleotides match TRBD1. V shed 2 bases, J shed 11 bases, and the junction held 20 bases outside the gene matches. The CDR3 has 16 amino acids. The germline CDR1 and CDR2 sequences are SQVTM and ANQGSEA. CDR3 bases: TGCAGCGTTGAATACCTGTCTGGACAGGATTGGTTTGCCGCTTTCTTT. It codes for CSVEYLSGQDWFAAFF.

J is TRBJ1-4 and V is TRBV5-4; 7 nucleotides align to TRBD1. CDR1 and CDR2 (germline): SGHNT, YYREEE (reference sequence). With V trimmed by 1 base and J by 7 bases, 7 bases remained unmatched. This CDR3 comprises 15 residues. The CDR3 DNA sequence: TGTGCCAGCAGCTTGCGAACAGGGGAAGGTGAAAAACTGTTTTTT. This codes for CASSLRTGEGEKLFF.

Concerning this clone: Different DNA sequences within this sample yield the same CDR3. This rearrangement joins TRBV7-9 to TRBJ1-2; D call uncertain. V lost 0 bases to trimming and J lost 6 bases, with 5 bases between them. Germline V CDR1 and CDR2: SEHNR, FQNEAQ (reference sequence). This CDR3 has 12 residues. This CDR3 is CASSLAADGYTF. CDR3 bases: TGTGCCAGCAGCTTAGCGGCAGATGGCTACACCTTC.

The CDR3 sequence: CASSEGRGGPYEQYF. The CDR3 coding sequence is TGTGCCAGCAGTGAAGGAAGGGGCGGACCCTACGAGCAGTACTTC. J is TRBJ2-7 and V is TRBV2; TRBD1 might be the D (5 bases). Germline V CDR1 and CDR2: SNHLY, FYNNEI. The ends were cut back, 1 base at V and 2 bases at J, with 12 bases in the middle. The CDR3 length is 15 residues.

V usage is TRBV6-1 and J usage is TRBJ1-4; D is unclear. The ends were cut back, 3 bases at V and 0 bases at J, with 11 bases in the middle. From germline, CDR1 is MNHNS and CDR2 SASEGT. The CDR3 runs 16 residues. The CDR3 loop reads CASSDRRTATNEKLFF. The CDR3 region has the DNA TGTGCCAGCAGTGACAGAAGGACTGCAACTAATGAAAAACTGTTTTTT.